Below are 22 T cell receptor beta chains sequenced from a single sample in a study of blood T cell repertoires in COVID-19. Clones were read by immunoSEQ multiplex PCR, and TCRdb kept only the in-frame ones, dropping some. The sample shows under 45,000 clones, around four fifths of them seen only once. The sample consisted of peripheral blood. These receptors originate from a man in his fifties with active COVID-19.

The chain's CDR3 is CASRLTANTEAFF. CDR3 sequence (DNA): TGTGCCAGCAGACTCACAGCGAACACTGAAGCTTTCTTT. The V gene is TRBV7-3, the J gene TRBJ1-1, with D unresolved. V lost 6 bases, J lost 1 base, and 9 bases lay in between. The CDR3 length is 13 residues. Germline V gene sequence: CDR1 SGHTA, CDR2 FQGTGA.

This chain links TRBV5-1 with TRBJ2-3; 8 bases are a match to TRBD2. CDR3 length: 15 amino acids. Germline CDR1 SGHRS, CDR2 YFSETQ. V was clipped by 3 bases and J by 2 bases; unmatched bases: 5. CDR3 sequence: CASSSASGYTDTQYF. The CDR3 DNA follows: TGCGCCAGCAGCTCGGCTAGCGGGTACACAGATACGCAGTATTTT.

The sample holds one count of this clone. V usage is TRBV27 and J usage is TRBJ2-2; TRBD2 matches at 12 bases. Trimming removed 3 bases from V and 6 bases from J; junction bases left unmatched: 11. Per the germline V gene, CDR1 is MNHEY and CDR2 is SMNVEV (reference sequence). CDR3 length: 18 amino acids. CDR3 DNA: TGTGCCAGCAGTTTCTTTCGACTAGCGGGGGCTGCGTCCGGGGAGCTGTTTTTT. This sequence encodes CASSFFRLAGAASGELFF.

The J gene is TRBJ2-7, the V gene TRBV28; the D is unclear. Germline loops: CDR1 MDHEN, CDR2 SYDVKM. V lost 5 bases and J lost 2, with 10 bases in between. The CDR3 contains 13 residues. CDR3 coding DNA: TGTGCCAGCAGTCCATCCCCCCCCTACGAGCAGTACTTC. Translation gives CASSPSPPYEQYF.

V is TRBV5-4 and J is TRBJ2-3, with 11 bases matching TRBD2. Looked up from germline, CDR1 is SGHNT and CDR2 is YYREEE (reference sequence). The CDR3 has 15 residues. V was pared by 5 bases and J by 1 base, with 3 bases of the junction left unmatched. CDR3 DNA sequence: TGTGCCAGCAGTTTAGCGGGGGGGCGCACAGATACGCAGTATTTT. Amino acid sequence: CASSLAGGRTDTQYF.

The DNA of the CDR3 is TGTGCCAGCAGCCAAGGTACAGCTGGAGATACGCAGTATTTT. Its translation: CASSQGTAGDTQYF. The chain couples TRBV4-2 to TRBJ2-3; no clear D gene. The V end was cut by 1 base, the J end by 5 bases, with 10 bases between. Looked up from germline, CDR1 is LGHNA and CDR2 is YNFKEQ. There are 14 residues in the CDR3.

V and J are TRBV7-9 and TRBJ2-1; 16 bases line up with TRBD2. This CDR3 has 15 residues. Germline CDR1 SEHNR, CDR2 FQNEAQ (reference sequence). After removal of 10 bases from V and 7 bases from J, the junction contained 7 bases not matched to a gene. The CDR3: CATGLAGGPGNEQFF. The CDR3, as DNA: TGTGCCACGGGACTAGCGGGAGGGCCGGGTAATGAGCAGTTCTTC.

This clone was seen only a few times. This sequence joins TRBV28 and TRBJ2-3, with 12 bases that match TRBD2. This CDR3 has 17 amino acids. Germline V gene data show CDR1 as MDHEN and CDR2 as SYDVKM. V gave up 3 bases and J gave up 1 base; unmatched junction bases: 5. For the CDR3, the DNA is TGTGCCAGCAGTTTCGGTACTAGCGGGAGGCGCACAGATACGCAGTATTTT. Translation: CASSFGTSGRRTDTQYF.

The chain employs TRBV14 and TRBJ2-1, with D unresolved. V shed 1 base and J shed 9 bases, with 13 bases lying between them. Per germline, CDR1 SGHDN and CDR2 FVKESK. The CDR3 has 14 amino acids. CDR3 DNA sequence: TGTGCCAGCAGCCAAGTTCTCCGGTCCCCTGAGCAGTTCTTC. It codes for CASSQVLRSPEQFF.

The chain recombines TRBV18 with TRBJ1-4; maybe TRBD1 (5 bases). CDR3 size: 15 residues. The V end was cut by 3 bases, the J end by 5 bases, with 13 bases between. CDR1 and CDR2 (germline): KGHSH, LQKENI. The CDR3 loop is CASSPTDGGNEKLFF. The CDR3 nucleotides read TGTGCCAGCTCACCTACGGACGGGGGGAATGAAAAACTGTTTTTT.

This chain joins TRBV10-3 and TRBJ2-2, with D uncertain. V dropped 6 bases and J dropped 7 bases, with 6 bases sitting between them. This CDR3 region has 11 residues. The V gene's germline CDR1 is ENHRY and CDR2 SYGVKD. DNA of the CDR3: TGTGCCATCAGCCCAGGCGGGGAGCTGTTTTTT. Its protein is CAISPGGELFF.

The V call is TRBV19, the J call TRBJ1-5, with TRBD1 as a possible D gene (5 bases). Deletions cut 7 bases from V and 7 bases from J, with 20 bases between. The CDR3 consists of 15 residues. Germline values: CDR1 LNHDA, CDR2 SQIVND (reference sequence). As DNA, the CDR3 is TGTGCCAGTACCGCCGGGGGAGGGTCCGGACAGCCCCAGCATTTT. Amino acid sequence: CASTAGGGSGQPQHF.

This chain links TRBV7-3 with TRBJ2-1; TRBD2 agrees at 14 bases. Germline CDR1 and CDR2: SGHTA and FQGTGA. This CDR3 spans 15 amino acids. V shed 5 bases, J shed 7 bases, and the junction held 4 bases outside the gene matches. CDR3 sequence (DNA): TGTGCCAGCAGCCTCGGGACTAGCGGGGGTAATGAGCAGTTCTTC. As protein: CASSLGTSGGNEQFF.

V and J are TRBV13 and TRBJ2-1; TRBD1 is a possible D gene (5 bases). V lost 6 bases and J 0 bases, leaving 12 bases between the germline ends. Germline V gives CDR1 PRHDT, CDR2 FYEKMQ (reference sequence). This CDR3 contains 15 residues. The CDR3 sequence is CASSSDKNSYNEQFF. In DNA, the CDR3 is TGTGCCAGCAGTTCGGACAAAAACTCCTACAATGAGCAGTTCTTC.

This chain links TRBV10-3 with TRBJ2-7, with 7 bases aligning to TRBD1. Trimming removed 3 bases from V and 2 bases from J; junction bases left unmatched: 1. Germline V gene lookup returns CDR1 ENHRY and CDR2 SYGVKD. The CDR3 extends over 13 amino acids. In nucleotides, the CDR3 is TGTGCCATCAGTGAAGACAGGGCCTACGAGCAGTACTTC. Its translation is CAISEDRAYEQYF.

CDR3 sequence: CATYAGTANTEAFF. The CDR3 DNA reads TGTGCCACCTATGCCGGGACAGCGAACACTGAAGCTTTCTTT. The chain links TRBV2 to TRBJ1-1, with 7 nucleotides matching TRBD1. Germline CDR1 and CDR2: SNHLY and FYNNEI. J lost 1 base, V lost 10 bases, and 9 bases had no gene match. The CDR3 consists of 14 residues.

J is TRBJ1-2 and V is TRBV5-4, with D possibly matching TRBD1 (6 bases). V was clipped by 3 bases and J by 4 bases, with 7 bases between them. The germline CDR1 and CDR2 sequences are SGHNT and YYREEE (reference sequence). The CDR3 runs 12 residues. DNA for the CDR3: TGTGCCAGCAGCTCGGACAGCTATGGCTACACCTTC. Protein: CASSSDSYGYTF.

Concerning this clone itself: The same CDR3 is also encoded by other DNA sequences in this sample. The chain employs TRBV5-1 and TRBJ2-1, with unresolved D. Germline CDR1 and CDR2: SGHRS and YFSETQ. The CDR3 has 12 residues. V lost 1 base and J 6 bases, leaving 5 bases between the germline ends. Here the CDR3 reads CASSLPSNEQFF. The DNA for the CDR3 is TGCGCCAGCAGCTTGCCGAGCAATGAGCAGTTCTTC.

The CDR3 nucleotides are TGTGCCAGCAGGCCTAGCGGGGGGGTGAGGTACCAAGAGACCCAGTACTTC. It translates to CASRPSGGVRYQETQYF. The V gene is TRBV3-1 (or the pseudogene TRBV3-2), the J gene TRBJ2-5; 12 positions match TRBD2. Trimming at V came to 6 bases and at J to 0 bases, leaving 8 bases not matched to a gene. This CDR3 spans 17 amino acids. Germline V CDR1 and CDR2: LGHDT, YNNKEL (reference sequence).

This chain links TRBV11-2 with TRBJ1-4; 10 bases fit TRBD1. The V and J ends lost 6 bases and 5 bases, in that order; junction bases with no gene match: 6. This CDR3 region has 15 residues. Per the germline V gene, CDR1 is SGHAT and CDR2 is FQNNGV. The CDR3 DNA is TGTGCCAGCAGGATTACGGGACAGGGGAATGAAAAACTGTTTTTT. This gives the protein CASRITGQGNEKLFF.

This chain connects TRBV28 to TRBJ1-2; 8 bases line up with TRBD1. The CDR3 loop spans 12 amino acids. The V segment lost 8 bases and the J segment 4 bases; nucleotides outside the gene matches: 3. Germline CDR1 and CDR2: MDHEN and SYDVKM. The DNA of the CDR3 is TGTGCCAGCCAGGGACAGGTCTATGGCTACACCTTC. Protein sequence: CASQGQVYGYTF.

This sequence joins TRBV5-5 and TRBJ2-7; 10 positions agree with TRBD1. With 3 bases clipped from V and 2 bases from J, the junction kept 5 bases outside the gene matches. The CDR3 runs 15 residues. Looked up from germline, CDR1 is SGHKS and CDR2 is YYEKEE (reference sequence). CDR3 sequence (DNA): TGTGCCAGCAGCTGGGGGACAGGGGATACCTACGAGCAGTACTTC. This encodes CASSWGTGDTYEQYF.